The 23 T cell receptor beta chains reported below all come from one sample, sequenced in a study of PD-1 blockade in classical Hodgkin lymphoma. Assay: immunoSEQ multiplex PCR; the TCRdb copy retains only in-frame clones and omits some. The sample holds about 50,000 clones, around nine tenths seen once. In every patient, relapse followed autologous stem cell transplantation, while exposure to brentuximab vedotin differed. Sequenced here: peripheral blood mononuclear cells (PBMCs), sampled before the second cycle of nivolumab. The receptors stem from a human donor with classical Hodgkin lymphoma.

The rearrangement links TRBV18 to TRBJ2-1; 11 bases match TRBD2. The CDR3 extends over 17 amino acids. Germline CDR1 and CDR2: KGHSH and LQKENI. V lost 0 bases to trimming and J lost 6 bases; unmatched junction nucleotides: 7. The CDR3: CASSPPVAGGPFNEQFF. The CDR3 DNA reads TGTGCCAGCTCACCACCGGTAGCGGGGGGGCCCTTCAATGAGCAGTTCTTC.

The chain carries TRBV11-2 and TRBJ1-2; no definite D call. Trimming took off 1 base at V and 3 bases at J, with 9 bases between the two ends. In germline, CDR1 is SGHAT, CDR2 FQNNGV. The CDR3 has 14 residues. The CDR3 DNA reads as TGTGCCAGCAGCTTAGGTCCCGGGGACTATGGCTACACCTTC. This gives the protein CASSLGPGDYGYTF.

The J gene is TRBJ2-7, the V gene TRBV4-1; 8 nucleotides agree with TRBD1. V dropped 3 bases and J dropped 2; count of bases not matched to a gene: 6. Germline V gene sequence: CDR1 MGHRA, CDR2 YSYEKL. This CDR3 region has 15 residues. CDR3 in DNA: TGCGCCAGCAGCCACCCAGGACAGGGTACCTACGAGCAGTACTTC. Residues: CASSHPGQGTYEQYF.

This chain links TRBV5-8 with TRBJ2-1; 11 bases are a match to TRBD2. The length of the CDR3 is 17 residues. Germline CDR1 SGHTS, CDR2 YDEGEE. With V trimmed by 2 bases and J by 4 bases, 8 bases remained unmatched. The CDR3 region has the DNA TGTGCCAGCAGCTTTGCCCTACTAGCGGGGGTTTACAATGAGCAGTTCTTC. This gives the protein CASSFALLAGVYNEQFF.

The J gene is TRBJ1-4, the V gene TRBV5-1; D gene unclear. With 1 base removed from V and 1 base from J, the gap between germline ends came to 8 bases. Germline CDR1 SGHRS, CDR2 YFSETQ. The CDR3 extends over 15 amino acids. CDR3 loop: CASSLSGITNEKLFF. The CDR3 DNA reads TGCGCCAGCAGCTTGTCTGGGATAACTAATGAAAAACTGTTTTTT.

The genes are TRBV5-1 and TRBJ1-1, with TRBD1 identical over 9 bases. Germline assignment: CDR1 SGHRS and CDR2 YFSETQ. After removal of 6 bases from V and 5 bases from J, the junction contained 11 bases not matched to a gene. This CDR3 spans 15 amino acids. CDR3: CASTQQGAGRTEAFF. The CDR3 DNA follows: TGCGCCAGCACCCAACAGGGGGCTGGGAGGACTGAAGCTTTCTTT. Supplemented by reference TRBV5-1 and TRBJ1-1, the full variable domain reads KAGVTQTPRYLIKTRGQQVTLSCSPISGHRSVSWYQQTPGQGLQFLFEYFSETQRNKGNFPGRFSGRQFSNSRSEMNVSTLELGDSALYLCASTQQGAGRTEAFFGQGTRLTVV.

The rearrangement uses TRBV5-1 and TRBJ1-5; 9 bases align to TRBD1. The CDR3 runs 15 residues. Germline V gene data show CDR1 as SGHRS and CDR2 as YFSETQ. V shed 4 bases, J shed 6 bases, and the junction held 8 bases outside the gene matches. The CDR3 sequence is CASSPFTGGGQPQHF. The CDR3 DNA reads as TGCGCCAGCAGCCCCTTCACAGGGGGCGGTCAGCCCCAGCATTTT.

This clone has just a few counts. The V call is TRBV2, the J call TRBJ2-6; D gene ambiguous. Germline assignment: CDR1 SNHLY and CDR2 FYNNEI. Trimming cost V 2 bases and J 0 bases, with 5 bases left between them. This CDR3 spans 15 amino acids. CDR3 sequence (DNA): TGTGCCAGCAGTGAACAGTACTCTGGGGCCAACGTCCTGACTTTC. Residues: CASSEQYSGANVLTF.

The count of this clone is one. This chain connects TRBV5-1 to TRBJ2-5; D remains unclear. Germline V CDR1 and CDR2: SGHRS, YFSETQ. This CDR3 is built from 14 residues. With 4 bases removed from V and 5 bases from J, the gap between germline ends came to 15 bases. CDR3 DNA: TGCGCCAGCAGCCCGGCCCGTCCTGGGGAGACCCAGTACTTC. It translates to CASSPARPGETQYF.

The gene calls are TRBV5-1 and TRBJ2-5; D gene unclear. Germline CDR1 is SGHRS and CDR2 is YFSETQ. Between the trimmed V and J ends, which lost 0 bases and 1 base, there was a span of 7 bases. This CDR3 contains 14 residues. CDR3 bases: TGCGCCAGCAGCTTGGCCGGGCTCCAAGAGACCCAGTACTTC. This encodes CASSLAGLQETQYF. Full variable domain (missing parts from reference TRBV5-1 and TRBJ2-5): KAGVTQTPRYLIKTRGQQVTLSCSPISGHRSVSWYQQTPGQGLQFLFEYFSETQRNKGNFPGRFSGRQFSNSRSEMNVSTLELGDSALYLCASSLAGLQETQYFGPGTRLLVL.

V is TRBV5-1 and J is TRBJ1-2, with 11 bases aligning to TRBD1. CDR1 and CDR2 from the germline V gene are SGHRS and YFSETQ. Trimming at V came to 5 bases and at J to 5 bases, leaving 5 bases not matched to a gene. This CDR3 is built from 14 residues. The CDR3 reads CASRPGTGGYGYTF. DNA for the CDR3: TGCGCCAGCAGGCCCGGGACAGGGGGGTATGGCTACACCTTC.

Comments on this clone: This sample also contains other DNA sequences that code for the same CDR3. This chain joins TRBV5-1 and TRBJ1-1; the D gene is possibly TRBD1 (6 bases). With 3 bases removed from V and 1 base from J, the gap between germline ends came to 10 bases. The CDR3 consists of 14 residues. Germline CDR1 and CDR2: SGHRS and YFSETQ. CDR3 residues: CASSSQGGNTEAFF. The CDR3 nucleotides read TGCGCCAGCAGCTCACAGGGTGGGAACACTGAAGCTTTCTTT.

The chain recombines TRBV5-1 with TRBJ1-4; the D gene is possibly TRBD1 (5 bases). From germline, CDR1 is SGHRS and CDR2 YFSETQ. CDR3 length: 15 residues. V lost 1 base and J 8 bases, leaving 15 bases between the germline ends. CDR3 in DNA: TGCGCCAGCAGCTTGATGGACACCCTGCGGGAAAAACTGTTTTTT. This sequence encodes CASSLMDTLREKLFF. Complete variable domain (other parts from reference TRBV5-1 and TRBJ1-4): KAGVTQTPRYLIKTRGQQVTLSCSPISGHRSVSWYQQTPGQGLQFLFEYFSETQRNKGNFPGRFSGRQFSNSRSEMNVSTLELGDSALYLCASSLMDTLREKLFFGSGTQLSVL.

The V call is TRBV2, the J call TRBJ2-3; TRBD2 matches 14 bases. CDR1 is SNHLY, CDR2 FYNNEI, per germline. Germline trimming cut 0 bases from V and 2 bases from J; bases unmatched to any gene: 10. The CDR3 covers 20 residues. CDR3 DNA: TGTGCCAGCAGTGAAGCCAGGACTAGCGGGGGGCCCGCCAACACAGATACGCAGTATTTT. It specifies CASSEARTSGGPANTDTQYF.

The chain's CDR3 is CATSRAHSVYEQYF. CDR3 nucleotide sequence: TGTGCCACCAGCAGAGCGCACAGCGTCTACGAGCAGTACTTC. The gene calls are TRBV15 and TRBJ2-7, with D uncertain. The CDR3 runs to 14 residues. Trimming stripped 1 base from V and 3 bases from J, with 10 bases between. From germline, CDR1 is LNHNV and CDR2 YYDKDF (reference sequence).

The genes are TRBV7-8 and TRBJ1-3, with a weak D call TRBD1 (5 bases). V was shortened by 1 base and J by 0 bases, with 13 bases between the two germline ends. Per germline, CDR1 SGHVS and CDR2 FQNEAQ. The CDR3 is 17 amino acids. CDR3 DNA sequence: TGTGCCAGCAGCTTAGTTGGTGCTGGGGGCTCTGGAAACACCATATATTTT. It yields the protein CASSLVGAGGSGNTIYF.

The chain links TRBV5-1 to TRBJ1-6, with 10 nucleotides matching TRBD1. Germline CDR1 is SGHRS and CDR2 is YFSETQ. This CDR3 is 13 amino acids long. V lost 4 bases and J lost 14; bases outside the gene matches: 6. This CDR3 reads CASSPGQGVTLHF. CDR3 nucleotide sequence: TGCGCCAGCAGCCCCGGACAGGGGGTCACCCTCCACTTT.

The chain's CDR3 is CASSVADDRGNEQFF. The CDR3 DNA reads TGTGCCAGCAGCGTAGCGGACGACCGAGGGAATGAGCAGTTCTTC. V usage is TRBV9 and J usage is TRBJ2-1; TRBD2 is a possible D gene (5 bases). CDR1 is SGDLS and CDR2 is YYNGEE in the germline V gene. Trimming removed 0 bases at V and 7 bases at J, with 14 bases between. The CDR3 loop spans 15 amino acids.

The chain uses TRBV6-5 and TRBJ2-7; no clear D. This CDR3 region has 14 residues. Germline assignment: CDR1 MNHEY and CDR2 SVGAGI. Between the trimmed V and J ends, which lost 2 bases and 0 bases, there was a span of 8 bases. This CDR3 is CASSYERDSYEQYF. The CDR3 DNA is TGTGCCAGCAGTTACGAACGAGACTCCTACGAGCAGTACTTC.

This chain joins TRBV11-2 and TRBJ2-1; possible D gene TRBD2, 6 bases. The CDR3 is made up of 15 amino acids. The germline CDR1 and CDR2 sequences are SGHAT and FQNNGV. V lost 1 base and J 2 bases, leaving 9 bases between the germline ends. The chain's CDR3 is CASSLVGGTYNEQFF. CDR3 nucleotide sequence: TGTGCCAGCAGCTTAGTCGGGGGAACCTACAATGAGCAGTTCTTC.

The J gene is TRBJ2-7, the V gene TRBV23-1; a weak D match, TRBD2 (5 bases). TRBV23-1 is classed as an ORF, of uncertain function. This CDR3 has 14 amino acids. V lost 8 bases and J 0 bases, leaving 14 bases between the germline ends. CDR3 loop: CASPPSSHSYEQYF. CDR3 nucleotide sequence: TGCGCCAGCCCCCCGTCTAGCCACTCCTACGAGCAGTACTTC.

This clone was observed a handful of times. V gene TRBV6-6 combines with J gene TRBJ1-6; D unresolved. There are 14 residues in the CDR3. V lost 6 bases to trimming and J lost 10 bases, with 16 bases between them. Germline V gene lookup returns CDR1 MNHNY and CDR2 SVGAGI (reference sequence). CDR3 coding DNA: TGTGCCAGCAGCCGGACGTCTTCCAACTCACCCCTCCACTTT. Translated: CASSRTSSNSPLHF.

This clone came up a few times. The chain has TRBV30 and TRBJ2-5, with TRBD2 as a possible D gene (5 bases). Germline CDR1 is GTSNPN and CDR2 is SVGIG (reference sequence). The CDR3 sequence is 14 residues long. Trimming took 3 bases from V and 5 from J, leaving 16 bases between them. CDR3: CAWRPYGRRETQYF. CDR3 in DNA: TGTGCCTGGAGGCCTTATGGCAGGAGGGAGACCCAGTACTTC.